A single sample is the source of the 8 T cell receptor beta chains below, sequenced in a study of blood T cell repertoires in COVID-19. TCRdb's table, derived via immunoSEQ multiplex PCR, lists solely in-frame clones and lacks some. The sample consists of roughly 130,000 clones, around three quarters of them appearing once. What was sequenced was peripheral blood. The receptors originated from a man aged 50 to 60 with acute or convalescent COVID-19.

The chain carries TRBV4-1 and TRBJ2-1, with a possible D match to TRBD2 (5 bases). This CDR3 region has 12 residues. CDR1 and CDR2 (germline): MGHRA, YSYEKL. V gave up 6 bases and J gave up 8 bases, with 11 bases separating them. The DNA for the CDR3 is TGCGCCAGCAGTCATATCGGGGATGAGCAGTTCTTC. As protein: CASSHIGDEQFF.

J is TRBJ2-3 and V is TRBV19, with 14 bases matching TRBD2. Germline CDR1 and CDR2: LNHDA and SQIVND (reference sequence). The CDR3 length is 16 residues. The V and J ends lost 3 bases and 6 bases, in that order; junction bases with no gene match: 5. CDR3 DNA sequence: TGTGCCAGTAGTATCCTGACTAGCGGGGGGGTGGATACGCAGTATTTT. This translates into CASSILTSGGVDTQYF.

The V gene is TRBV5-1, the J gene TRBJ1-1, with D tentatively TRBD1 (5 bases). The CDR3 has 15 amino acids. Per germline, CDR1 SGHRS and CDR2 YFSETQ. Trimming cost V 1 base and J 3 bases, with 13 bases left between them. This CDR3 reads CASSLFGGLDTEAFF. The DNA of the CDR3 is TGCGCCAGCAGCTTGTTCGGGGGACTGGACACTGAAGCTTTCTTT.

V gene TRBV15 combines with J gene TRBJ1-6; perhaps TRBD1 as D (6 bases). CDR1 is LNHNV, CDR2 YYDKDF, per germline (reference sequence). V lost 1 base and J lost 9, with 16 bases in between. This CDR3 spans 16 amino acids. CDR3 in amino acids: CATSRVGGAFSSPLHF. Here the CDR3 DNA reads TGTGCCACCAGCAGAGTGGGGGGGGCGTTCAGTTCACCCCTCCACTTT.

The chain is built from TRBV4-2 and TRBJ2-5; D might be TRBD2 (7 bases). Germline V gives CDR1 LGHNA, CDR2 YNFKEQ. CDR3 length: 18 amino acids. Trimming left V 0 bases short and J 2 bases short, with 19 bases between. The CDR3 region is CASSQDRDYGGPQETQYF. The CDR3 DNA is TGTGCCAGCAGCCAAGATAGGGACTACGGGGGGCCACAAGAGACCCAGTACTTC.

The CDR3 region is CASSLFLAGAAYEQYF. The CDR3 DNA is TGTGCCAGCAGCTTGTTTTTGGCAGGGGCTGCCTACGAGCAGTACTTC. This sequence joins TRBV5-4 and TRBJ2-7; D is perhaps TRBD1 (6 bases). Germline CDR1 is SGHNT and CDR2 is YYREEE (reference sequence). The CDR3 has 16 residues. Between the trimmed V and J ends, which lost 1 base and 2 bases, there was a span of 16 bases.

This rearrangement joins TRBV5-1 to TRBJ1-2; the D gene is possibly TRBD1 (6 bases). CDR1 and CDR2 (germline): SGHRS, YFSETQ. The CDR3 consists of 14 residues. The germline V and J ends were trimmed by 0 bases and 0 bases, with 6 bases remaining between them. CDR3 protein: CASSLDRANYGYTF. The CDR3 region has the DNA TGCGCCAGCAGCTTGGACAGGGCTAACTATGGCTACACCTTC.

This clone was detected only a few times. The rearrangement links TRBV19 to TRBJ1-5; 7 bases are a match to TRBD1. The CDR3 loop spans 15 amino acids. The J segment lost 2 bases and the V segment lost 6 bases, leaving 7 bases of the junction unmatched. The germline gives CDR1 LNHDA, CDR2 SQIVND (reference sequence). The CDR3 region is CASRPQGTGNQPQHF. The CDR3 DNA reads as TGTGCCAGTAGACCACAGGGGACAGGCAATCAGCCCCAGCATTTT.